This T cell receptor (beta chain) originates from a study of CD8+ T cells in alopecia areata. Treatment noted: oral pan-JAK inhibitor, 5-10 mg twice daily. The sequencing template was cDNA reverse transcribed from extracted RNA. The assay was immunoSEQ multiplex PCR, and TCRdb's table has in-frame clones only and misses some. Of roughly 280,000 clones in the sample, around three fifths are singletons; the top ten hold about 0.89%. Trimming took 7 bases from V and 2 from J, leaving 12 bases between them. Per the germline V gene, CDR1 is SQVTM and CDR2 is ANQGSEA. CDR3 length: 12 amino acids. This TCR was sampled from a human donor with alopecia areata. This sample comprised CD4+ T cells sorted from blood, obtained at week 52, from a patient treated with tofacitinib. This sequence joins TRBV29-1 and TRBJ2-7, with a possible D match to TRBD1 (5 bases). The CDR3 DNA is TGCAGCGGGACGAAAGGGGCCTACGAGCAGTACTTC. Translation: CSGTKGAYEQYF.